This TCR beta chain was found in a study of PD-1 blockade in classical Hodgkin lymphoma. Across the whole study: Nivolumab dosed at 3 mg/kg went to patients intravenously every 2 weeks. Findings and caveats of the study: A significant rise in TCR diversity was seen by C4D1 for CD4+ cells but not for CD8+ cells. The baseline diversity of complete responders showed similarity to that of newly diagnosed patients. What caused the repertoire differences, perhaps disease activity or prior therapy, remains undefined.

Germline CDR1 and CDR2: MDHEN and SYDVKM. This CDR3 comprises 14 residues. V was pared by 6 bases and J by 5 bases, with 8 bases of the junction left unmatched. The table came from immunoSEQ multiplex PCR; TCRdb's copy has only in-frame clones and leaves some out. The table includes tens of thousands of clones, 70% to 80% detected once. Turning to this clone: What it recognizes is unknown.

Time point meaning: cycle 4 day 1 (C4D1), after 6 weeks of nivolumab. With no exception, relapse followed autologous stem cell transplantation in all patients, and brentuximab vedotin exposure varied. The material sequenced was peripheral blood mononuclear cells (PBMCs), taken before the fourth cycle of nivolumab. This clonotype originated in a human donor with classical Hodgkin lymphoma. The V gene is TRBV28, the J gene TRBJ2-7, with 9 bases lining up with TRBD1. The CDR3 DNA follows: TGTGCCAGCAGAACCGGGACAGGGATGGACGAGCAGTACTTC. Its translation: CASRTGTGMDEQYF. Variable domain in full (rest from reference TRBV28 and TRBJ2-7): DVKVTQSSRYLVKRTGEKVFLECVQDMDHENMFWYRQDPGLGLRLIYFSYDVKMKEKGDIPEGYSVSREKKERFSLILESASTNQTSMYLCASRTGTGMDEQYFGPGTRLTVT.